Listed here are 6 T cell receptor beta chains from one sample, sequenced in a study of T cells expressing NK-cell markers. Using the 5' RACE reads, TCRdb records one entry per CDR3 protein without DNA. The sample holds about 380,000 distinct CDR3 sequences. Specimen: blood T cells: a sorted CD56 or NKG2C T cell subset, CD4+ or CD8+ T cells, or bulk PBMC T cells (not recorded which). The source is a man aged 18-75 years in good health.

The chain joins TRBV7-9 to TRBJ2-2. The length of the CDR3 is 14 residues. Germline CDR1 SEHNR, CDR2 FQNEAQ (reference sequence). CDR3 sequence: CASSLNGRNGELFF.

The V and J genes are TRBV28 and TRBJ2-7. This CDR3 has 13 amino acids. The germline gives CDR1 MDHEN, CDR2 SYDVKM. The chain's CDR3 is CASSSGSVREQYF.

This chain connects TRBV3-1 to TRBJ1-3; TCRdb selects TRBD1, and the lack of DNA leaves this call unchecked. CDR1 and CDR2 (germline): LGHDT, YNNKEL (reference sequence). The CDR3 has 18 residues. The CDR3: CASSQGLLGRGSGNTIYF.

The chain couples TRBV7-8 to TRBJ2-5; TCRdb's assignment of TRBD1 cannot be checked, as there is no DNA. Germline CDR1 reads SGHVS; CDR2 reads FQNEAQ. This CDR3 comprises 16 residues. Here the CDR3 reads CASSLETGRTQETQYF.

The chain carries TRBV28 and TRBJ2-3; TCRdb indicates TRBD2, and absent DNA this call remains unverified. CDR1 is MDHEN and CDR2 is SYDVKM in the germline V gene. CDR3 length: 15 residues. CDR3 protein: CASSASSGGRDTQYF.

V gene TRBV3-1 combines with J gene TRBJ1-4; TCRdb reports TRBD1, a call that lacks DNA to check it against. Germline V gene sequence: CDR1 LGHDT, CDR2 YNNKEL (reference sequence). The CDR3 runs to 15 residues. CDR3 sequence reads: CASSPTLSYPEKLFF.